This T cell receptor (beta chain) is drawn from a study of cytomegalovirus exposure and HLA in healthy donors. Primers for the PCR totalled 60 Vbeta and 13 Jbeta. Sequencing was performed with immunoSEQ multiplex PCR; in TCRdb, only in-frame clones are kept and a portion is missing. The sample's table shows around 150,000 clones. Study results and caveats: A later analysis showed TCR association rates differing by HLA locus, peaking at DRB1 and lowest at HLA-C.

Of note for this clone: Its specificity is unknown.

Trimming removed 5 bases at V and 4 bases at J, with 15 bases between. The CDR3 has 14 residues. CDR1 is LNHDA, CDR2 SQIVND, per germline (reference sequence). The origin of this receptor is a middle-aged man in good health and CMV-seronegative. The sequenced sample consisted of PBMCs. The rearrangement joins TRBV19 to TRBJ2-7; D is possibly TRBD2 (5 bases). CDR3 residues: CASSPDGPGYEQYF. In DNA, the CDR3 is TGTGCCAGTAGTCCCGACGGACCGGGATACGAGCAGTACTTC.